The source of this T cell receptor (beta chain) is a study of CD8 T cells in ankylosing spondylitis. Study-level points and caveats: In the blood and synovial fluid of reactive arthritis, some motif variants had been previously reported. Among TCR beta sequences, a motif of roughly 8 highly homologous variants appeared characteristic of ankylosing spondylitis blood.

This clonotype was recorded many times. The target antigen is unknown. Per the germline V gene, CDR1 is SGHTA and CDR2 is FQGNSA. The CDR3 covers 15 residues. Trimming cost V 1 base and J 2 bases, with 12 bases left between them. TCRdb processed the 5' RACE reads anew with MiXCR; each CDR3 protein has one entry. The data hold more than 500,000 distinct CDR3 sequences, with 5.3% observed a single time. The chain recombines TRBV7-2 with TRBJ2-7, with D unclear. The sequencing input was blood, either unsorted or a sorted T cell fraction (not recorded which). This TCR came from a male donor with ankylosing spondylitis. For the CDR3, the DNA is TGTGCCAGCAGCTTAGAGTCAACAAATACCTACGAGCAGTACTTC. It codes for CASSLESTNTYEQYF.